Listed below are T cell receptor beta chains from one sample, sequenced in a study of shared clonotypes between healthy human individuals. TCRdb keeps only in-frame clones here, not all; method: immunoSEQ multiplex PCR. The sample contains around 2.3 million clones, approximately 94% of which appear only once. The specimen was naive CD4+ T cells sorted from blood. All receptors come from a man aged 18 to 29 in good health. Each CDR3 is given with its conserved first and last residue. The D gene is left open where the match is weak. A row's size may be missing; if present it is once, few, many or a size class.

v_call: TRBV18; d_call: NA; clone_size: NA; j_call: TRBJ2-5; cdr3_nt: TGTGCCAGCTCACTATCGGGGGTTACCCAAGAGACCCAGTACTTC; cdr3_aa: CASSLSGVTQETQYF
v_call: TRBV28; d_call: NA; clone_size: once; j_call: TRBJ2-3; cdr3_nt: TGTGCCAGCAGTTTTCCAGCGAAGCTAGACACAGATACGCAGTATTTT; cdr3_aa: CASSFPAKLDTDTQYF
v_call: TRBV4-1; d_call: NA; clone_size: NA; j_call: TRBJ2-5; cdr3_nt: TGCGCCAGCAGCCAAGCGGGGCCGGGGACCCAGTACTTC; cdr3_aa: CASSQAGPGTQYF
v_call: TRBV18; d_call: TRBD1; clone_size: once; j_call: TRBJ1-1; cdr3_nt: TGTGCCAGCTCACTCGGACAGGGTGAAGCTTTCTTT; cdr3_aa: CASSLGQGEAFF
v_call: TRBV6-5; d_call: TRBD2; clone_size: NA; j_call: TRBJ2-3; cdr3_nt: TGTGCCAGCAGTTTCGCCGGGACTAGCGGGGCAGATACGCAGTATTTT; cdr3_aa: CASSFAGTSGADTQYF
v_call: TRBV30; d_call: NA; clone_size: NA; j_call: TRBJ1-5; cdr3_nt: TGTGCCTGGAGACAGCCTAATCAGCCCCAGCATTTT; cdr3_aa: CAWRQPNQPQHF
v_call: TRBV6-5; d_call: NA; clone_size: NA; j_call: TRBJ2-7; cdr3_nt: TGTGCCAGCAGAGAGTCAGGGGTCCACGAGCAGTACTTC; cdr3_aa: CASRESGVHEQYF
v_call: TRBV13; d_call: TRBD1; clone_size: NA; j_call: TRBJ2-5; cdr3_nt: TGTGCCAGCAGCCTTTCGGGACAGGGGGACCAAGAGACCCAGTACTTC; cdr3_aa: CASSLSGQGDQETQYF
v_call: TRBV6-1; d_call: NA; clone_size: few; j_call: TRBJ2-7; cdr3_nt: TGTGCCAGCAGTGAAAACACCGCCTACGAGCAGTACTTC; cdr3_aa: CASSENTAYEQYF
v_call: TRBV18; d_call: TRBD1; clone_size: NA; j_call: TRBJ2-5; cdr3_nt: TGTGCCAGCTCTAGGACAGGAGTGGGGCTAGAGACCCAGTACTTC; cdr3_aa: CASSRTGVGLETQYF
v_call: TRBV30; d_call: NA; clone_size: NA; j_call: TRBJ1-6; cdr3_nt: TGTGCCTGGAGTGGACCGGGATTCTATAATTCACCCCTCCACTTT; cdr3_aa: CAWSGPGFYNSPLHF
v_call: TRBV2; d_call: TRBD1; clone_size: NA; j_call: TRBJ1-4; cdr3_nt: TGTGCCAGCAGTGGGGACAGGGGGGGTGAAAAACTGTTTTTT; cdr3_aa: CASSGDRGGEKLFF
v_call: TRBV7-9; d_call: NA; clone_size: NA; j_call: TRBJ2-7; cdr3_nt: TGTGCCAGCAGCTTTACGGGGGCTAGGGAGCAGTACTTC; cdr3_aa: CASSFTGAREQYF
v_call: TRBV6-5; d_call: NA; clone_size: NA; j_call: TRBJ1-2; cdr3_nt: TGTGCCAGCAGCCAGGAAGGGGTCGGTGGCTACACCTTC; cdr3_aa: CASSQEGVGGYTF
v_call: TRBV28; d_call: NA; clone_size: NA; j_call: TRBJ2-3; cdr3_nt: TGTGCCAGCATCCGGAGCGGCGCACCAGATACGCAGTATTTT; cdr3_aa: CASIRSGAPDTQYF
v_call: TRBV6-5; d_call: TRBD1; clone_size: NA; j_call: TRBJ1-2; cdr3_nt: TGTGCCAGCAGTTACTCTTTGACAGGGCCTAACTATGGCTACACCTTC; cdr3_aa: CASSYSLTGPNYGYTF
v_call: TRBV10-1; d_call: NA; clone_size: NA; j_call: TRBJ2-5; cdr3_nt: TGCGCCAGCAGTCCCGGAGTCCAAGAGACCCAGTACTTC; cdr3_aa: CASSPGVQETQYF
v_call: TRBV5-1; d_call: NA; clone_size: NA; j_call: TRBJ1-1; cdr3_nt: TGCGCCAGCAGCTTGGATAATGGAGGAGGTTATGCTTTCTTT; cdr3_aa: CASSLDNGGGYAFF
v_call: TRBV6-6; d_call: TRBD1; clone_size: NA; j_call: TRBJ1-2; cdr3_nt: TGTGCCAGCACGACAGGACAGGGGACGAGAAACTATGGCTACACCTTC; cdr3_aa: CASTTGQGTRNYGYTF
v_call: TRBV6-5; d_call: NA; clone_size: NA; j_call: TRBJ2-7; cdr3_nt: TGTGCCAGCAGCCGAACAGGAAAGCGATCCTACGAGCAGTACTTC; cdr3_aa: CASSRTGKRSYEQYF
v_call: TRBV7-8; d_call: NA; clone_size: once; j_call: TRBJ1-5; cdr3_nt: TGTGCCAGCAGCTTAGCGGGGCGAGGGGATCAGCCCCAGCATTTT; cdr3_aa: CASSLAGRGDQPQHF
v_call: TRBV4-3; d_call: NA; clone_size: once; j_call: TRBJ2-1; cdr3_nt: TGCGCCAGCAGCCAAGGAAGGAGAGGGAGGAACAATGAGCAGTTCTTC; cdr3_aa: CASSQGRRGRNNEQFF
v_call: TRBV11-2; d_call: NA; clone_size: NA; j_call: TRBJ1-2; cdr3_nt: TGTGCCAGCAGCTTGCTTGCGTCGACCGCAAAATTTCACTATGGCTACACCTTC; cdr3_aa: CASSLLASTAKFHYGYTF
v_call: TRBV28; d_call: NA; clone_size: NA; j_call: TRBJ2-3; cdr3_nt: TGTGCCAGCAGTTTGGACAGACGCACAGATACGCAGTATTTT; cdr3_aa: CASSLDRRTDTQYF
v_call: TRBV2; d_call: NA; clone_size: NA; j_call: TRBJ1-6; cdr3_nt: TGTGCCAGCGGCGGCCTAGATTCACCCCTCCACTTT; cdr3_aa: CASGGLDSPLHF
v_call: TRBV19; d_call: NA; clone_size: NA; j_call: TRBJ1-5; cdr3_nt: TGTGCCAGTAGGGAGGTTGGGGTGGGCAATCAGCCCCAGCATTTT; cdr3_aa: CASREVGVGNQPQHF
v_call: TRBV6-5; d_call: TRBD2; clone_size: NA; j_call: TRBJ2-7; cdr3_nt: TGTGCCAGCAGTAAGACTAGCGGATACGAGCAGTACTTC; cdr3_aa: CASSKTSGYEQYF
v_call: TRBV7-9; d_call: NA; clone_size: once; j_call: TRBJ2-7; cdr3_nt: TGTGCCAGCAGCTTAAGGAAGGAGGTTGGCTACGAGCAGTACTTC; cdr3_aa: CASSLRKEVGYEQYF
v_call: TRBV6-1; d_call: NA; clone_size: NA; j_call: TRBJ1-5; cdr3_nt: TGTGCCACCCGAGGGACTCAGCCCCAGCATTTT; cdr3_aa: CATRGTQPQHF
v_call: TRBV29-1; d_call: TRBD2; clone_size: NA; j_call: TRBJ2-7; cdr3_nt: TGCAGCGCATCTGGGGCTAGCGGGGATGCGGGCTACGAGCAGTACTTC; cdr3_aa: CSASGASGDAGYEQYF
v_call: TRBV5-4; d_call: TRBD1; clone_size: NA; j_call: TRBJ2-5; cdr3_nt: TGTGCCAGCAGCTCACCGGGGACAGGGGGCATAGAGACCCAGTACTTC; cdr3_aa: CASSSPGTGGIETQYF
v_call: TRBV6-5; d_call: NA; clone_size: NA; j_call: TRBJ2-2; cdr3_nt: TGTGCCAGCAGTTACAGGGGACGGAACACCGGGGAGCTGTTTTTT; cdr3_aa: CASSYRGRNTGELFF
v_call: TRBV5-4; d_call: NA; clone_size: NA; j_call: TRBJ1-6; cdr3_nt: TGTGCCAGCAGCTTGGACTATAATTCACCCCTCCACTTT; cdr3_aa: CASSLDYNSPLHF
v_call: TRBV7-2; d_call: NA; clone_size: NA; j_call: TRBJ2-1; cdr3_nt: TGTGCCAGCAGCTTAGTCAGCCTGGGTCCGTCCCGGAATGAGCAGTTCTTC; cdr3_aa: CASSLVSLGPSRNEQFF
v_call: TRBV6-1; d_call: NA; clone_size: NA; j_call: TRBJ1-1; cdr3_nt: TGTGCCAGCATAGAAGGACAGTTGAACACTGAAGCTTTCTTT; cdr3_aa: CASIEGQLNTEAFF
v_call: TRBV27; d_call: NA; clone_size: NA; j_call: TRBJ2-6; cdr3_nt: TGTGCCAGCAGTTTATTGGCCTCAGCTGGGGCCAACGTCCTGACTTTC; cdr3_aa: CASSLLASAGANVLTF
v_call: TRBV5-4; d_call: NA; clone_size: NA; j_call: TRBJ1-3; cdr3_nt: TGTGCCAGCACCGATTCCCGGAGCTCTGGAAACACCATATATTTT; cdr3_aa: CASTDSRSSGNTIYF
v_call: TRBV11-3; d_call: NA; clone_size: NA; j_call: TRBJ2-3; cdr3_nt: TGTGCCAGCAGCTTGGGTGGGAGCGCGCCCACAGATACGCAGTATTTT; cdr3_aa: CASSLGGSAPTDTQYF
v_call: TRBV18; d_call: NA; clone_size: NA; j_call: TRBJ1-1; cdr3_nt: TGTGCCAGCTCACCTCACCCGAACACTGAAGCTTTCTTT; cdr3_aa: CASSPHPNTEAFF
v_call: TRBV18; d_call: NA; clone_size: once; j_call: TRBJ2-4; cdr3_nt: TGTGCCAGCTCACCGGGCCTTGGAAACATTCAGTACTTC; cdr3_aa: CASSPGLGNIQYF
v_call: TRBV5-1; d_call: TRBD1; clone_size: NA; j_call: TRBJ2-1; cdr3_nt: TGCGCCAGCAGCCCCTGGTTCGGGACAGGGGGCTCCAATGAGCAGTTCTTC; cdr3_aa: CASSPWFGTGGSNEQFF
v_call: TRBV9; d_call: NA; clone_size: NA; j_call: TRBJ1-1; cdr3_nt: TGTGCCAGCAGCGTTCAGGGGAACACTGAAGCTTTCTTT; cdr3_aa: CASSVQGNTEAFF
v_call: TRBV7-6; d_call: NA; clone_size: once; j_call: TRBJ2-2; cdr3_nt: TGTGCCAGCAGACTCACTACACCCGGGGAGCTGTTTTTT; cdr3_aa: CASRLTTPGELFF
v_call: TRBV5-1; d_call: TRBD1; clone_size: NA; j_call: TRBJ2-1; cdr3_nt: TGCGCCAGCAGCACCGGGACAGGGCTATCCTCCTACAATGAGCAGTTCTTC; cdr3_aa: CASSTGTGLSSYNEQFF
v_call: TRBV9; d_call: TRBD2; clone_size: once; j_call: TRBJ2-3; cdr3_nt: TGTGCCAGCAGCGTAGGACTAGCGCTTCGCACAGATACGCAGTATTTT; cdr3_aa: CASSVGLALRTDTQYF
v_call: TRBV7-2; d_call: TRBD2; clone_size: once; j_call: TRBJ2-1; cdr3_nt: TGTGCCAGCAGCGGGGGACTAGCGGAGTACAATGAGCAGTTCTTC; cdr3_aa: CASSGGLAEYNEQFF
v_call: TRBV6-6; d_call: NA; clone_size: NA; j_call: TRBJ1-2; cdr3_nt: TGTGCCAGCAGTTACTCTGGGGCAGGGACCTATGGCTACACCTTC; cdr3_aa: CASSYSGAGTYGYTF
v_call: TRBV30; d_call: TRBD1; clone_size: NA; j_call: TRBJ2-2; cdr3_nt: TGTGCCTGGAGCCGACAGGGCGGGCGCACCGGGGAGCTGTTTTTT; cdr3_aa: CAWSRQGGRTGELFF
v_call: TRBV6-5; d_call: NA; clone_size: NA; j_call: TRBJ1-2; cdr3_nt: TGTGCCAGCAGTTACTTGGGGCAGGGGAATGGCTACACCTTC; cdr3_aa: CASSYLGQGNGYTF
v_call: TRBV4-1; d_call: TRBD1; clone_size: NA; j_call: TRBJ1-1; cdr3_nt: TGCGCCAGCAGCCACGTACAGGGGAGGGACACTGAAGCTTTCTTT; cdr3_aa: CASSHVQGRDTEAFF
v_call: TRBV4-1; d_call: TRBD2; clone_size: NA; j_call: TRBJ2-5; cdr3_nt: TGCGCCAGCAGCCCGATTAAACGGACTAGCGGAGAAGAGACCCAGTACTTC; cdr3_aa: CASSPIKRTSGEETQYF
v_call: TRBV10-1; d_call: NA; clone_size: NA; j_call: TRBJ2-1; cdr3_nt: TGCGCCAGCAGTGAGTCGATTGGGGCTAATGAGCAGTTCTTC; cdr3_aa: CASSESIGANEQFF
v_call: TRBV2; d_call: TRBD2; clone_size: NA; j_call: TRBJ2-7; cdr3_nt: TGTGCCAGCAGCTTTAGCGGGGGGCCCTACGAGCAGTACTTC; cdr3_aa: CASSFSGGPYEQYF
v_call: TRBV7-8; d_call: TRBD2; clone_size: NA; j_call: TRBJ2-1; cdr3_nt: TGTGCCAGCAGCCCGGGGACTAGCGGCGTTATTGGGGATGAGCAGTTCTTC; cdr3_aa: CASSPGTSGVIGDEQFF
v_call: TRBV28; d_call: NA; clone_size: NA; j_call: TRBJ1-5; cdr3_nt: TGTGCCAGCAGGCTCCAGGGGAATCAGCCCCAGCATTTT; cdr3_aa: CASRLQGNQPQHF